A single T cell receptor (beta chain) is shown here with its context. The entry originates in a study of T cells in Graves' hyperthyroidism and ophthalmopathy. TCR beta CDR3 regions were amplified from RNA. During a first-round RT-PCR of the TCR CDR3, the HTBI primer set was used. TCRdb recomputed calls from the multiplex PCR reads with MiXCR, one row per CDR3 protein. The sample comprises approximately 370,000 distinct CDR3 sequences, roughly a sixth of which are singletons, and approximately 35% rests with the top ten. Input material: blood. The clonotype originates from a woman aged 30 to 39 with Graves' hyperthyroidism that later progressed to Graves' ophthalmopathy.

The CDR3: CASSVPGFGYTF. CDR3 nucleotides: TGTGCCAGCAGCGTACCGGGGTTTGGCTACACCTTC. The genes are TRBV7-9 and TRBJ1-2; D not resolved. CDR1 is SEHNR, CDR2 FQNEAQ, per germline (reference sequence). The CDR3 loop spans 12 amino acids. The V and J ends lost 5 bases and 7 bases respectively, with 11 bases between them.